Listed below are T cell receptor beta chains from one sample, sequenced in a study of OX40 agonist ivuxolimab in advanced cancers. The table came from immunoSEQ multiplex PCR; TCRdb's copy has only in-frame clones and leaves some out. The sample contains roughly 70,000 clones, just over 90% of which appear only once. The material sequenced was CD4+ or CD8+ T cells sorted from blood, taken in a trial of the OX40 agonist ivuxolimab. These receptors were collected from an adult with an advanced solid tumor such as melanoma, head and neck, liver or kidney cancer. Each CDR3 is given with its conserved first and last residue. A D gene is named only where the DNA matches it firmly. Not every row has a clone size; where given, it reads once, few, many or a size class.

J gene: TRBJ2-1; clone size: -; D gene: TRBD2; V gene: TRBV11-2; CDR3 DNA: TGTGCCAGCAGCTTACACGCTGCGGGGGTCTACAATGAGCAGTTCTTC; CDR3 protein: CASSLHAAGVYNEQFF
J gene: TRBJ2-7; clone size: -; D gene: TRBD1; V gene: TRBV4-3; CDR3 DNA: TGCGCCAGCAGCCAAGATAAGCACTCGGGACAGGGCTACGAGCAGTACTTC; CDR3 protein: CASSQDKHSGQGYEQYF
J gene: TRBJ2-5; clone size: few; D gene: -; V gene: TRBV9; CDR3 DNA: TGTGCCAGCAGCGTAGGGCTAGGAACACAAGAGACCCAGTACTTC; CDR3 protein: CASSVGLGTQETQYF
J gene: TRBJ1-6; clone size: -; D gene: -; V gene: TRBV4-2; CDR3 DNA: TGTGCCAGCAGCCAAGTTGGAACAGGGCTTTATAATTCACCCCTCCACTTT; CDR3 protein: CASSQVGTGLYNSPLHF
J gene: TRBJ2-2; clone size: -; D gene: TRBD1; V gene: TRBV5-3; CDR3 DNA: TGTGCCAGAACGGACAGGGCCGCCACCGGGGAGCTGTTTTTT; CDR3 protein: CARTDRAATGELFF
J gene: TRBJ2-7; clone size: -; D gene: -; V gene: TRBV11-2; CDR3 DNA: TGTGCCAGCAGCTTAGTACTGAACGGAGGCGAGCAGTACTTC; CDR3 protein: CASSLVLNGGEQYF
J gene: TRBJ2-5; clone size: -; D gene: -; V gene: TRBV29-1; CDR3 DNA: TGCAGCGCCCGAGGGGATTTTTGGGGTCAAGAGACCCAGTACTTC; CDR3 protein: CSARGDFWGQETQYF
J gene: TRBJ2-7; clone size: -; D gene: TRBD1; V gene: TRBV27; CDR3 DNA: TGTGCCAGCTCCTCGACAGGGCTACCCTACGAGCAGTACTTC; CDR3 protein: CASSSTGLPYEQYF
J gene: TRBJ2-7; clone size: -; D gene: TRBD1; V gene: TRBV27; CDR3 DNA: TGTGCCAGCAGTTTAGATCGGACAGGGATCTACGAGCAGTACTTC; CDR3 protein: CASSLDRTGIYEQYF
J gene: TRBJ2-7; clone size: -; D gene: TRBD2; V gene: TRBV5-1; CDR3 DNA: TGCGCCAGCAGCTTGGAGGGTAGCGGGGGATCCTACGAGCAGTACTTC; CDR3 protein: CASSLEGSGGSYEQYF
J gene: TRBJ1-1; clone size: -; D gene: -; V gene: TRBV27; CDR3 DNA: TGTGCCAGCAGTCCTAATCCCCGGGCCACTGAAGCTTTCTTT; CDR3 protein: CASSPNPRATEAFF
J gene: TRBJ1-6; clone size: -; D gene: -; V gene: TRBV7-2; CDR3 DNA: TGTGCCAGCAGCTTAGGGGGGGGAACCATTTATAATTCACCCCTCCACTTT; CDR3 protein: CASSLGGGTIYNSPLHF
J gene: TRBJ2-5; clone size: -; D gene: TRBD2; V gene: TRBV7-9; CDR3 DNA: TGTGCCAGCAGCTCGGGACTAGCCCAAGAGACCCAGTACTTC; CDR3 protein: CASSSGLAQETQYF
J gene: TRBJ2-7; clone size: -; D gene: -; V gene: TRBV7-9; CDR3 DNA: TGTGCCAGCAGCCGCGATCCCAGCTACGAGCAGTACTTC; CDR3 protein: CASSRDPSYEQYF
J gene: TRBJ1-4; clone size: -; D gene: -; V gene: TRBV18; CDR3 DNA: TGTGCCAGCTCACCACCAACCGGGGCTAATGAAAAACTGTTTTTT; CDR3 protein: CASSPPTGANEKLFF
J gene: TRBJ2-7; clone size: -; D gene: -; V gene: TRBV4-1; CDR3 DNA: TGCGCCAGCAGCCTATGGACAGACTCCTACGAGCAGTACTTC; CDR3 protein: CASSLWTDSYEQYF
J gene: TRBJ1-2; clone size: -; D gene: -; V gene: TRBV10-3; CDR3 DNA: TGTGCCATCAGTGAGTCGAAGTCGGGGGGCTATGGCTACACCTTC; CDR3 protein: CAISESKSGGYGYTF
J gene: TRBJ2-7; clone size: -; D gene: -; V gene: TRBV6-5; CDR3 DNA: TGTGCCAGCAGTTACACAGGGAACGAGCAGTACTTC; CDR3 protein: CASSYTGNEQYF
J gene: TRBJ2-3; clone size: -; D gene: TRBD1; V gene: TRBV7-6; CDR3 DNA: TGTGCCAGCAGCTCGGGACAGGGGGTCACAGATACGCAGTATTTT; CDR3 protein: CASSSGQGVTDTQYF
J gene: TRBJ1-1; clone size: -; D gene: -; V gene: TRBV28; CDR3 DNA: TGTGCCAGCAGTTTTAGGGTTAACACTGAAGCTTTCTTT; CDR3 protein: CASSFRVNTEAFF
J gene: TRBJ1-6; clone size: once; D gene: -; V gene: TRBV4-3; CDR3 DNA: TGCGCCAGCAGCCAAGATCGGGCGGACTATTCACCCCTCCACTTT; CDR3 protein: CASSQDRADYSPLHF
J gene: TRBJ2-3; clone size: -; D gene: TRBD2; V gene: TRBV15; CDR3 DNA: TGTGCCACCAGCAGGCTCCCTGGCGGGGGGGCCACAGATACGCAGTATTTT; CDR3 protein: CATSRLPGGGATDTQYF
J gene: TRBJ1-1; clone size: -; D gene: -; V gene: TRBV14; CDR3 DNA: TGTGCCAGCAGCCAAGATCATGGCAGGGGCAACACTGAAGCTTTCTTT; CDR3 protein: CASSQDHGRGNTEAFF
J gene: TRBJ1-2; clone size: -; D gene: -; V gene: TRBV9; CDR3 DNA: TGTGCCAGCGAAGGACTTCGGGAGCTCTACACCTTC; CDR3 protein: CASEGLRELYTF
J gene: TRBJ2-2; clone size: -; D gene: TRBD1; V gene: TRBV7-9; CDR3 DNA: TGTGCCAGCAGCACAATCCCGGGACAGTCAAGGGGGGAGCTGTTTTTT; CDR3 protein: CASSTIPGQSRGELFF
J gene: TRBJ1-1; clone size: -; D gene: TRBD1; V gene: TRBV6-6; CDR3 DNA: TGTGCCAGCACACCAAACAGGGGAGGTGGCACTGAAGCTTTCTTT; CDR3 protein: CASTPNRGGGTEAFF
J gene: TRBJ2-1; clone size: -; D gene: -; V gene: TRBV7-2; CDR3 DNA: TGTGCCAGCAGCTATGATATCCGATTACAGAGCTCCTACAATGAGCAGTTCTTC; CDR3 protein: CASSYDIRLQSSYNEQFF
J gene: TRBJ2-1; clone size: -; D gene: -; V gene: TRBV4-1; CDR3 DNA: TGCGCCAGCAGCCAAGATCCAATCCCATACAATGAGCAGTTCTTC; CDR3 protein: CASSQDPIPYNEQFF
J gene: TRBJ2-7; clone size: -; D gene: -; V gene: TRBV2; CDR3 DNA: TGTGCCAGCGTTACCAGCGGCTACGAGCAGTACTTC; CDR3 protein: CASVTSGYEQYF
J gene: TRBJ1-2; clone size: -; D gene: -; V gene: TRBV7-9; CDR3 DNA: TGTGCCAGCAGCTCGACAGAGGACTATGGCTACACCTTC; CDR3 protein: CASSSTEDYGYTF
J gene: TRBJ2-1; clone size: -; D gene: TRBD1; V gene: TRBV5-4; CDR3 DNA: TGTGCCAGCAGCTTGGCAAGCCCTGACAGGGATGAGCAGTTCTTC; CDR3 protein: CASSLASPDRDEQFF